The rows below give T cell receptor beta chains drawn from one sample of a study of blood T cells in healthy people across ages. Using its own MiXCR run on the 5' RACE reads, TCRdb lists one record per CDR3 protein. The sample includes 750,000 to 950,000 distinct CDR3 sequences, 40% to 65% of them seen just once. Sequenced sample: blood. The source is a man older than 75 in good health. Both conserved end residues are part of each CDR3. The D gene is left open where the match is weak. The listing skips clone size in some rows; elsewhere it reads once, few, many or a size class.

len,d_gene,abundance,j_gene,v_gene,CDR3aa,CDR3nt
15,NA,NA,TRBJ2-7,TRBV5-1,CASSLTGHPSYEQYF,TGCGCCAGCAGCTTGACGGGACACCCCTCCTACGAGCAGTACTTC
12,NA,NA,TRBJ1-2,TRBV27,CASGLGPPGYTF,TGTGCCAGTGGCCTAGGCCCTCCGGGCTACACCTTC
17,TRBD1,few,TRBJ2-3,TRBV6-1,CASSPGTGAHLTDTQYF,TGTGCCAGCAGTCCCGGGACAGGGGCCCACCTCACAGATACGCAGTATTTT
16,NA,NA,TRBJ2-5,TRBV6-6,CASSYPTVGSTNEQYF,TGTGCCAGCAGTTACCCCACGGTGGGTAGCACCAATGAGCAGTACTTC
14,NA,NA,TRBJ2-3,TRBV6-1,CASSREWSTDTQYF,TGTGCCAGCAGCCGGGAGTGGAGCACAGATACGCAGTATTTT
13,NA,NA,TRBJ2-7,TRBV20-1,CSARPDTAYEQYF,TGCAGTGCTAGACCGGACACAGCATACGAGCAGTACTTC
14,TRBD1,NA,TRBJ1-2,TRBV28,CASSLLTGGYGYTF,TGTGCCAGCAGTTTATTGACAGGGGGCTATGGCTACACCTTC
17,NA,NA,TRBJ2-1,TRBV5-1,CASSLAPGGASYNEQFF,TGCGCCAGCAGCTTGGCCCCCGGCGGGGCCTCATACAATGAGCAGTTCTTC
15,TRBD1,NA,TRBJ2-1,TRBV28,CASTGQGGSYNEQFF,TGTGCCAGCACCGGACAGGGGGGTTCCTACAATGAGCAGTTCTTC
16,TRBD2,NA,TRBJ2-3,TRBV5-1,CASSYLGSGSTDTQYF,TGCGCCAGCAGCTACCTGGGTAGCGGGAGCACAGATACGCAGTATTTT
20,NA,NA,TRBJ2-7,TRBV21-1,CASSKKRGDRDSKSSYEQYF,TGTGCCAGCAGCAAAAAGAGGGGAGACAGGGACAGCAAAAGCTCCTACGAGCAGTACTTC
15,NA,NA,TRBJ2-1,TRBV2,CASSVDGNSYNEQFF,TGTGCCAGCAGCGTTGACGGAAACTCCTACAATGAGCAGTTCTTC
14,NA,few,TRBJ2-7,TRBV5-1,CASSLLSARYEQYF,TGCGCCAGCAGCTTATTGAGCGCCCGCTACGAGCAGTACTTC
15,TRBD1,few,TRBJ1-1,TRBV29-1,CSVEWQGEMNTEAFF,TGCAGCGTTGAGTGGCAGGGGGAAATGAACACTGAAGCTTTCTTT
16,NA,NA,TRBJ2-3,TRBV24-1,CATSDFSVGGSDTQYF,TGTGCCACCAGTGATTTCAGCGTCGGAGGGTCAGATACGCAGTATTTT
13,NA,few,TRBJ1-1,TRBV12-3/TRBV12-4,CASSVMLGDEAFF,TGTGCCAGCAGTGTCATGTTGGGGGACGAAGCTTTCTTT
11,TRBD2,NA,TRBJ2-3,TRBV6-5,CASMGGDTQYF,TGTGCCAGCATGGGGGGGGATACGCAGTATTTT
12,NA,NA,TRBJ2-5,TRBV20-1,CSALRGKETQYF,TGCAGCGCTCTGAGGGGGAAGGAGACCCAGTACTTC
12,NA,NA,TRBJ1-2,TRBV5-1,CAARMGTNGYTF,TGCGCCGCGCGCATGGGGACCAATGGCTACACCTTC
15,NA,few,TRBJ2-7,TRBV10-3,CAISEGRDGYNEQYF,TGTGCCATCAGTGAGGGTCGGGATGGATACAATGAGCAGTACTTC
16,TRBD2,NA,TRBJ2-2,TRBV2,CASKKTSGDVTGEQFF,TGTGCCAGCAAAAAGACTAGCGGAGATGTCACCGGGGAGCAGTTTTTT
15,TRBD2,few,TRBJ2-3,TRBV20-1,CSASSSGREHRYAYF,TGCAGTGCTAGTTCCAGCGGGAGAGAGCACAGATACGCGTATTTT
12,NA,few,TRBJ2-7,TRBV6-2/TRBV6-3,CASTTTGGEQYF,TGTGCCAGCACCACCACTGGGGGCGAGCAGTACTTC
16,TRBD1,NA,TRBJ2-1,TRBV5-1,CASSTGDGVIGNEQFF,TGCGCCAGCAGTACAGGGGACGGGGTAATTGGTAATGAGCAGTTCTTC
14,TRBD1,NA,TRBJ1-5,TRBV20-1,CSARTGGGNQPQHF,TGCAGTGCACGGACAGGGGGCGGCAATCAGCCCCAGCATTTT
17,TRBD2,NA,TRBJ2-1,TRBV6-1,CASSERIAGRVGDEQFF,TGTGCCAGCAGTGAAAGGATAGCGGGGAGGGTGGGCGATGAGCAGTTCTTC
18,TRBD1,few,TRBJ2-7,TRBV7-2,CASSLGEPDRVGSYEQYF,TGTGCCAGCAGCTTAGGGGAGCCCGACAGGGTTGGGTCCTACGAGCAGTACTTC
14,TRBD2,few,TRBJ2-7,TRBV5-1,CASSSGLVFSEQYF,TGCGCCAGCAGCTCGGGACTAGTATTCAGCGAGCAGTACTTC